Here is one T cell receptor beta chain with its context. V lost 5 bases, J lost 5 bases, and 13 bases lay in between. Germline CDR1 and CDR2: MDHEN and SYDVKM. CDR3 length equals 14 residues. This entry comes from a study of T-cell reconstitution after alpha-beta-depleted transplantation in children. Unique molecular identifiers were used to barcode this TCRbeta library. TCRdb reprocessed the PCR reads with MiXCR, giving one entry per CDR3 protein. The sample yields 700,000 to 850,000 distinct CDR3 sequences, roughly 15% seen once. Here the sequenced sample was PBMCs, mostly from graft donor cells, taken 360 days after TCRalphabeta/CD19-depleted stem cell transplant. This chain uses TRBV28 with TRBJ1-5, with D perhaps TRBD1 (5 bases). The clonotype originates from a male patient between 10 and 17 years old who had a stem cell transplant for acute lymphoblastic leukemia, so the T cells may come from the graft donor. The CDR3 DNA follows: TGTGCCAGCAGTGTTCAGGGAAGGGATCAGCCCCAGCATTTT. Encoded protein: CASSVQGRDQPQHF.